This T cell receptor beta chain was documented in a study of blood T cell repertoires in COVID-19. This clone was recorded only once. Looked up from germline, CDR1 is MNHEY and CDR2 is SMNVEV (reference sequence). This CDR3 has 14 residues. Losses at the gene ends were 6 bases for V and 8 bases for J; bases not matched to a gene: 7. Authors' processing steps: Counts of nucleated cells, estimated from reference gene primer amplification, were obtained. Produced via immunoSEQ multiplex PCR; TCRdb's table is partial and in-frame only. V, J and clone size reflect that table, while D and trimming were determined from the DNA. This sample has roughly 100,000 clones, with around four fifths found just once.

This chain joins TRBV27 and TRBJ1-4; 9 bases agree with TRBD1. This sequence was found in a man aged 55 to 70 with active or convalescent COVID-19. The sequenced sample was peripheral blood. CDR3 in DNA: TGTGCCAGCAGGGGACAGGGAAAAGGCGAAAAACTGTTTTTT. Translating it yields CASRGQGKGEKLFF.